This T cell receptor beta chain was identified in a study of blood T cell repertoires in COVID-19. Overall study context: Samples representing acute and convalescent COVID-19 were sourced from the United States, Italy and Spain. Nucleic acid was either cDNA or gDNA, and it came from T cells, B-cell-depleted T cells, or PBMCs.

Germline V lookup: CDR1 SNHLY, CDR2 FYNNEI. With 5 bases removed from V and 2 bases from J, the gap between germline ends came to 4 bases. The CDR3 totals 12 residues. Per the authors' pipeline: Amplification from reference gene primers served as the basis for estimated nucleated cell counts. Produced via immunoSEQ multiplex PCR; TCRdb's table is partial and in-frame only. That table furnishes V, J and clone size, whereas the DNA furnished D and trimming. This table has some 70,000 clones, 65% to 90% appearing once. Sequencing used peripheral blood. The V and J genes are TRBV2 and TRBJ2-1, with D unclear. The clonotype originates from a woman aged 60-70 years with acute or convalescent COVID-19. CDR3 in amino acids: CASSLAYNEQFF. DNA of the CDR3: TGTGCCAGCAGTTTAGCCTACAATGAGCAGTTCTTC.